This T cell receptor (beta chain) was recorded in a study of CD8 T cells in ankylosing spondylitis. This clonotype was recorded many times. Antigen unknown. General study findings and limits: Disease-linked clones, CD8+, were relatively rare in peripheral blood. In ankylosing spondylitis blood, a motif of roughly eight highly homologous TCR beta variants appeared characteristic. Previously reported in reactive arthritis synovial fluid and blood were some of the motif variants.

Per the germline V gene, CDR1 is SGHAT and CDR2 is FQDESV (reference sequence). V was pared by 1 base and J by 6 bases, with 11 bases of the junction left unmatched. The CDR3 runs to 18 residues. Construction of TCR beta libraries was performed using quantitative 5'-RACE with molecular barcodes. TCRdb called the 5' RACE reads again in MiXCR, with one record for every CDR3 protein. The table includes about 800,000 distinct CDR3 sequences, 12% detected once. The sequencing input was blood, either unsorted or a sorted T cell fraction (not recorded which). This clonotype was sampled from a male donor with ankylosing spondylitis. V usage is TRBV11-1 and J usage is TRBJ2-2; 10 nucleotides match TRBD2. CDR3: CASSLERLAGDHAGELFF. The CDR3 DNA follows: TGTGCCAGCAGCTTAGAAAGGCTAGCGGGAGATCACGCCGGGGAGCTGTTTTTT.